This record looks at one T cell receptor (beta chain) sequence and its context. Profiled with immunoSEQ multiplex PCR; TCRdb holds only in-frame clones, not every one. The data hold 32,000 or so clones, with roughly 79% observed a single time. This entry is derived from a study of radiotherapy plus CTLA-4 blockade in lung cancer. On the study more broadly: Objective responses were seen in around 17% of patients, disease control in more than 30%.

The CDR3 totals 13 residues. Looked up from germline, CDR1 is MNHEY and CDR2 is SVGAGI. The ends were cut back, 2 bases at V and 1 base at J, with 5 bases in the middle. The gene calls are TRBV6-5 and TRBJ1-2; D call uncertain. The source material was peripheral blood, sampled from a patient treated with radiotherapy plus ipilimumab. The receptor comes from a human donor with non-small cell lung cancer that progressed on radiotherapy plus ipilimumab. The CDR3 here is CASSYRSNYGYTF. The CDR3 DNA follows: TGTGCCAGCAGTTACCGGAGTAACTATGGCTACACCTTC.